This is a list of T cell receptor beta chains from one sample in a study of neurological immune-mediated disorders. TCRdb re-analysed the 5' RACE reads in MiXCR, keeping a single row per CDR3 protein. The table lists 45,000 or so distinct CDR3 sequences, 12% of them singletons. Sequences were obtained from PBMCs. The receptor source for this set is a female donor in good health. Each CDR3 is given with its conserved first and last residue.

CDR3aa: CSARDYLAGTYEQYF
j_gene: TRBJ2-7
v_gene: TRBV20-1

CDR3aa: CASSPGGASTDTQYF
j_gene: TRBJ2-3
v_gene: TRBV7-9

CDR3aa: CASSFSSGQYNEQFF
j_gene: TRBJ2-1
v_gene: TRBV11-2

CDR3aa: CASSSGSRDTQYF
j_gene: TRBJ2-3
v_gene: TRBV6-6

CDR3aa: CASSPGRFRETQYF
j_gene: TRBJ2-5
v_gene: TRBV28

CDR3aa: CASSVDADTDTQYF
j_gene: TRBJ2-3
v_gene: TRBV9

CDR3aa: CSAREAGWNNEQFF
j_gene: TRBJ2-1
v_gene: TRBV20-1

CDR3aa: CASSGSTTGELFF
j_gene: TRBJ2-2
v_gene: TRBV7-6

CDR3aa: CASRSGTGNTGELFF
j_gene: TRBJ2-2
v_gene: TRBV9

CDR3aa: CSVSGSRYNEQFF
j_gene: TRBJ2-1
v_gene: TRBV29-1

CDR3aa: CASSVTYEQYF
j_gene: TRBJ2-7
v_gene: TRBV7-2

CDR3aa: CASSSAGTDYEQYF
j_gene: TRBJ2-7
v_gene: TRBV5-4

CDR3aa: CASSLSPGSILGYTF
j_gene: TRBJ1-2
v_gene: TRBV7-9

CDR3aa: CASSKPELTDTQYF
j_gene: TRBJ2-3
v_gene: TRBV5-1

CDR3aa: CASSLGTSVRQETQYF
j_gene: TRBJ2-5
v_gene: TRBV5-1

CDR3aa: CASSLMAGGQDTQYF
j_gene: TRBJ2-3
v_gene: TRBV12-3/TRBV12-4

CDR3aa: CASSPSGTAQPYGYTF
j_gene: TRBJ1-2
v_gene: TRBV4-1

CDR3aa: CASSLDPNQSPPEQYF
j_gene: TRBJ2-7
v_gene: TRBV5-4

CDR3aa: CASNKGFNFYGYTF
j_gene: TRBJ1-2
v_gene: TRBV5-1

CDR3aa: CSSSLGQDYGYIF
j_gene: TRBJ1-2
v_gene: TRBV13

CDR3aa: CASSYSPGRAFNEQYF
j_gene: TRBJ2-7
v_gene: TRBV6-6

CDR3aa: CASSSYSGGGNEQFF
j_gene: TRBJ2-1
v_gene: TRBV7-9

CDR3aa: CASRNSGSWEQYF
j_gene: TRBJ2-7
v_gene: TRBV2

CDR3aa: CASSSSGRLQETQYF
j_gene: TRBJ2-5
v_gene: TRBV5-1

CDR3aa: CASGLALGGYNEQFF
j_gene: TRBJ2-1
v_gene: TRBV12-5

CDR3aa: CASSLVSDMNTEAFF
j_gene: TRBJ1-1
v_gene: TRBV5-1